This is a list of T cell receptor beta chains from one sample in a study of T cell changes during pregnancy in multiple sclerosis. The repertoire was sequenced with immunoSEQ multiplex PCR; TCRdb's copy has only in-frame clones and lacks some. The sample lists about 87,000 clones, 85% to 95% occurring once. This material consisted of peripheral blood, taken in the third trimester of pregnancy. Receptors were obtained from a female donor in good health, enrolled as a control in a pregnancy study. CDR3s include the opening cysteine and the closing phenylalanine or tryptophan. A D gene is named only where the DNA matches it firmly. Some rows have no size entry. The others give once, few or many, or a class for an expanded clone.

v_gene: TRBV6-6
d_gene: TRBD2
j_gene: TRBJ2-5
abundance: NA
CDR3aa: CASSPIAGVRETQYF
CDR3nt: TGTGCCAGCAGTCCTATAGCGGGAGTACGGGAGACCCAGTACTTC

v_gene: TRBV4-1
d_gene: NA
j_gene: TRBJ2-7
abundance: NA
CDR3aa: CASSQDRSSYEQYF
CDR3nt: TGCGCCAGCAGCCAAGACCGGAGCTCCTACGAGCAGTACTTC

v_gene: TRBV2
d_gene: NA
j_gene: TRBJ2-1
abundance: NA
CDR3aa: CASSAAYNEQFF
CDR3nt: TGTGCCAGCAGTGCCGCCTACAATGAGCAGTTCTTC

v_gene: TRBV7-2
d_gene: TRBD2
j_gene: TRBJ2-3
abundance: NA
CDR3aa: CASSSLLSGKVTDTQYF
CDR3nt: TGTGCCAGCAGCTCCCTCCTGAGCGGGAAGGTGACAGATACGCAGTATTTT

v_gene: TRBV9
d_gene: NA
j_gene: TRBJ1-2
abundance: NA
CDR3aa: CASSVVLAHGYTF
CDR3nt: TGTGCCAGCAGCGTAGTTTTAGCCCATGGCTACACCTTC

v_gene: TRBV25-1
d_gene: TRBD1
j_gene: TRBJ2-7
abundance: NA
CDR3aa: CASSQTGGGYEQYF
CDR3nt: TGTGCCAGCTCTCAGACAGGGGGCGGCTACGAGCAGTACTTC

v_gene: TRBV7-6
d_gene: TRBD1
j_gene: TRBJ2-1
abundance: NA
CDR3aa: CASSLNRGPSYNEQFF
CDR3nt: TGTGCCAGCAGCTTGAACAGGGGGCCTTCCTACAATGAGCAGTTCTTC

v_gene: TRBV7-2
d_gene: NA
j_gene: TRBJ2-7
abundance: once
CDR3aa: CASSLVPGNEQYF
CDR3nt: TGTGCCAGCAGCTTAGTGCCGGGTAACGAGCAGTACTTC

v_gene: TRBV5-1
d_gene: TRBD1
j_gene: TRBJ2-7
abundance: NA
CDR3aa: CASRTGASSYEQYF
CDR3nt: TGCGCCAGCCGCACAGGGGCTAGCTCCTACGAGCAGTACTTC

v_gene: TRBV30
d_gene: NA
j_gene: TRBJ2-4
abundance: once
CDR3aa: CAWTAGAKNIQYF
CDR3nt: TGTGCCTGGACGGCCGGGGCCAAAAACATTCAGTACTTC

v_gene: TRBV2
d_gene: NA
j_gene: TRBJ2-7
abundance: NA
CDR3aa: CASSASRGVNFYEQYF
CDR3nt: TGTGCCAGCAGTGCCTCCAGGGGCGTCAATTTCTACGAGCAGTACTTC

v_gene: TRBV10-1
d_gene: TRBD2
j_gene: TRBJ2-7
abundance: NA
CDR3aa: CASRPGGLAGEVYEQYF
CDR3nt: TGCGCCAGCAGGCCCGGAGGACTAGCGGGAGAAGTTTACGAGCAGTACTTC

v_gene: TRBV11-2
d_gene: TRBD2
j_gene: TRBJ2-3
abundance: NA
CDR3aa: CASSNLAGGLDDTQYF
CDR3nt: TGTGCCAGCAGCAACTTAGCGGGAGGCCTCGACGATACGCAGTATTTT

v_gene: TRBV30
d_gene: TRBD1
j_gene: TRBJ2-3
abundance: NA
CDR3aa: CAWSTGTGGDTQYF
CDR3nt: TGTGCCTGGAGTACCGGGACAGGGGGAGATACGCAGTATTTT

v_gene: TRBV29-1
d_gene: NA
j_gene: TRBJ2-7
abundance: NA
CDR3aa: CSVVGGLTYEQYF
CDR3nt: TGCAGCGTTGTCGGGGGACTCACCTACGAGCAGTACTTC

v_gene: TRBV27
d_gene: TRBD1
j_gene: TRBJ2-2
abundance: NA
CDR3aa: CASSPTGQVNTGELFF
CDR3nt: TGTGCCAGCAGTCCAACGGGACAGGTTAACACCGGGGAGCTGTTTTTT

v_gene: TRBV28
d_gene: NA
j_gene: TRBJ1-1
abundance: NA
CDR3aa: CASSSYLSEAFF
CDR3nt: TGTGCCAGCAGTTCCTACCTATCGGAGGCTTTCTTT

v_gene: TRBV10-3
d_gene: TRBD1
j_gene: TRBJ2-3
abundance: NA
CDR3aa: CATAQGLTDTQYF
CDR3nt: TGTGCCACCGCACAGGGGCTCACAGATACGCAGTATTTT

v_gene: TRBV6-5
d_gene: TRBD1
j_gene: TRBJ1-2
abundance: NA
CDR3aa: CASSTRDRANYGYTF
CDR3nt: TGTGCCAGCAGTACCCGGGACAGAGCTAACTATGGCTACACCTTC

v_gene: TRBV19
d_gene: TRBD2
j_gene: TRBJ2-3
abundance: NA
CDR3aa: CASSISAGWNTDTQYF
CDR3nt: TGTGCCAGTAGTATATCAGCGGGGTGGAACACAGATACGCAGTATTTT

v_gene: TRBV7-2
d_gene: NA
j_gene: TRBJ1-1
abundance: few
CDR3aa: CASSLSRDPNTEAFF
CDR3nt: TGTGCCAGCAGCTTATCGAGAGATCCGAACACTGAAGCTTTCTTT

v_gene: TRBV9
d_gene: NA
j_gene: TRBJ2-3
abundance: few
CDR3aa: CASSVALAGQADTQYF
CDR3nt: TGTGCCAGCAGCGTAGCGCTAGCGGGACAGGCAGATACGCAGTATTTT

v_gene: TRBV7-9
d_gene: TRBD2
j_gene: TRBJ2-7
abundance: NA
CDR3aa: CASSLVLAGPTYEQYF
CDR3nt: TGTGCCAGCAGCTTAGTACTAGCGGGTCCAACTTACGAGCAGTACTTC

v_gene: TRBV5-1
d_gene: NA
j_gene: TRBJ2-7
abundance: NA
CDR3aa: CASSFSSGLSYEQYF
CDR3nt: TGCGCCAGCAGCTTTAGTTCAGGACTTTCCTACGAGCAGTACTTC

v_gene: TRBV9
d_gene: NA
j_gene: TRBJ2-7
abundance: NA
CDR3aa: CASSSYPGDEQYF
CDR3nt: TGTGCCAGCAGCTCCTACCCGGGGGACGAGCAGTACTTC

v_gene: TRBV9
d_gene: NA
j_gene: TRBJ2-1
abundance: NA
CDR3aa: CASSLRSHTALGYNEQFF
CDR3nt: TGTGCCAGCAGCCTCCGGAGCCATACCGCTCTAGGCTACAATGAGCAGTTCTTC

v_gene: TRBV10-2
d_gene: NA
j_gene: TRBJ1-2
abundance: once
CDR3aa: CASSESHGHYGYTF
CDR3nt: TGCGCCAGCAGTGAGTCTCACGGCCACTATGGCTACACTTTC

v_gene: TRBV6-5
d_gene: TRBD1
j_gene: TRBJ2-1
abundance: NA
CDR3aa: CASSSDGTVNNEQFF
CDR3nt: TGTGCCAGCAGTTCTGACGGGACAGTCAACAATGAGCAGTTCTTC

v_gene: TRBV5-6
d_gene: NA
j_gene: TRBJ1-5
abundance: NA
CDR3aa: CASSLSPGSNQPQHF
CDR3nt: TGTGCCAGCAGCTTGTCTCCAGGGAGCAATCAGCCCCAGCATTTT

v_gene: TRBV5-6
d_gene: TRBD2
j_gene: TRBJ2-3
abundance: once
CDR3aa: CASSLGSGSTDTQYF
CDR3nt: TGTGCCAGCAGCTTGGGTAGCGGGAGCACAGATACGCAGTATTTT

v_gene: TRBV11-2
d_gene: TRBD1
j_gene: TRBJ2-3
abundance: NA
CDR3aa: CASSPSRTGRQYF
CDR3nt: TGTGCCAGCAGCCCATCCCGGACAGGGAGGCAGTATTTT

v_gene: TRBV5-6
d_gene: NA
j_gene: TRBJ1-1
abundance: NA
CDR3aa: CASKIGGNTEAFF
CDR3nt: TGTGCCAGCAAAATCGGCGGGAACACTGAAGCTTTCTTT

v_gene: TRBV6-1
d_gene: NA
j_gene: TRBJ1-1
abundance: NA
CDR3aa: CASSVRGIMNTEAFF
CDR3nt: TGTGCCAGCAGTGTAAGAGGGATCATGAACACTGAAGCTTTCTTT

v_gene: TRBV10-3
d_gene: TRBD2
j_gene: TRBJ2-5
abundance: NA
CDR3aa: CAISESVTSLETQYF
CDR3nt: TGTGCCATCAGTGAGTCTGTGACTAGCTTGGAGACCCAGTACTTC

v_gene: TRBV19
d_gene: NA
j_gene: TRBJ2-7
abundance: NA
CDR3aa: CASSMGRGEQYF
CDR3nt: TGTGCCAGTAGTATGGGCCGGGGGGAGCAGTACTTC

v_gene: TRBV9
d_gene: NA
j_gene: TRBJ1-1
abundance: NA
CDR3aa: CASSVQVGNTEAFF
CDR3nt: TGTGCCAGCAGCGTTCAGGTGGGGAACACTGAAGCTTTCTTT

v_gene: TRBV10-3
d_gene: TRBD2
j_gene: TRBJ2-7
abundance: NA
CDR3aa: CAIRERTSGSYEQYF
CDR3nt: TGTGCCATCAGGGAGCGGACTAGCGGGAGCTACGAGCAGTACTTC

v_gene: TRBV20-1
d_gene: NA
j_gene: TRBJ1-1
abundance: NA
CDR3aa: CSASWGSEAFF
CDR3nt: TGCAGTGCTAGCTGGGGCTCTGAAGCTTTCTTT

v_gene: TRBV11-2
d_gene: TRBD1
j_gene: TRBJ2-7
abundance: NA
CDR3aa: CASSLPRDRAASYEQYF
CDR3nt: TGTGCCAGCAGCCTGCCCCGGGACAGGGCTGCTTCCTACGAGCAGTACTTC

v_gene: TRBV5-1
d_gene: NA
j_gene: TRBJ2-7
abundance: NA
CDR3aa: CASSNQADSYEQYF
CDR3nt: TGCGCCAGCAGCAATCAAGCGGATTCCTACGAGCAGTACTTC

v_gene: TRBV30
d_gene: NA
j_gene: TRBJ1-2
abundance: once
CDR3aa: CAWAGAYGYTF
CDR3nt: TGTGCCTGGGCGGGAGCCTATGGCTACACCTTC

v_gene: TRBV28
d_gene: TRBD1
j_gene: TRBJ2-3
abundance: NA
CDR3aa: CASSRDRGTDTQYF
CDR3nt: TGTGCCAGCAGTAGGGACAGAGGCACAGATACGCAGTATTTT

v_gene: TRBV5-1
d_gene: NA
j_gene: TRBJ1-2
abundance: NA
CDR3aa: CASSLATDYGYTF
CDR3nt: TGCGCCAGCAGCTTGGCCACAGACTATGGCTACACCTTC

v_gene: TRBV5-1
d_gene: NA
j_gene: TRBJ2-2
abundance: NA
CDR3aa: CASSLVPYTGELFF
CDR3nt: TGCGCCAGCAGCTTGGTTCCGTACACCGGGGAGCTGTTTTTT

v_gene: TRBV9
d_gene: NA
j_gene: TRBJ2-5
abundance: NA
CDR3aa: CASSEGQGREYQETQYF
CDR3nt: TGTGCCAGCAGCGAGGGACAAGGAAGGGAGTACCAAGAGACCCAGTACTTC

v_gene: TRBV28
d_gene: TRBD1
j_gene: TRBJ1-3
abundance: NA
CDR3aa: CASSPDRGALLSGNTIYF
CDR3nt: TGTGCCAGCAGTCCCGACAGGGGCGCTCTCCTCTCTGGAAACACCATATATTTT

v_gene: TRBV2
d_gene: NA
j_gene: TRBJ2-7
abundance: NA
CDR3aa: CASIREADVSYEQYF
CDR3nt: TGTGCCAGCATTAGAGAAGCGGACGTCTCCTACGAGCAGTACTTC

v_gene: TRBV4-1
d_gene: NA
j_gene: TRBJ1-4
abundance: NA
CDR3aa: CASSQQGREKLFF
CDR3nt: TGCGCCAGCAGCCAACAGGGTCGTGAAAAACTGTTTTTT

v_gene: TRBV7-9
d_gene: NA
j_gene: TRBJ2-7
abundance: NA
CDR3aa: CASSFAQGGLDEQYF
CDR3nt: TGTGCCAGCAGCTTCGCACAGGGTGGATTGGACGAGCAGTACTTC

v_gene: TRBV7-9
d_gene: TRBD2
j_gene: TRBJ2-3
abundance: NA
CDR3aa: CASSLARTSGSSTQYF
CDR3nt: TGTGCCAGCAGCTTAGCGCGTACTAGCGGGAGTAGTACGCAGTATTTT

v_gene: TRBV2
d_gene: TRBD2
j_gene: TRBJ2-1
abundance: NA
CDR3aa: CASSERSGTNEQFF
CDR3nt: TGTGCCAGCAGTGAAAGGAGCGGGACGAATGAGCAGTTCTTC

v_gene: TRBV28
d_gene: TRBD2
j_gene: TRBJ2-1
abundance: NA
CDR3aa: CASSTPGLAGTSSYNEQFF
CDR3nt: TGTGCCAGCAGTACCCCGGGACTAGCGGGCACTAGCTCCTACAATGAGCAGTTCTTC

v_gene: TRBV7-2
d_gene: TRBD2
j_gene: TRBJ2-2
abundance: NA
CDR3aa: CASSPSSGSGGELFF
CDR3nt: TGTGCCAGCAGCCCTTCTAGCGGGAGCGGCGGGGAGCTGTTTTTT

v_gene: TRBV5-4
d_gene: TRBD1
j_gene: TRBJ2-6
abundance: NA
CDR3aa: CASSRQGAGANVLTF
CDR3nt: TGTGCCAGCAGCCGGCAGGGGGCTGGGGCCAACGTCCTGACTTTC

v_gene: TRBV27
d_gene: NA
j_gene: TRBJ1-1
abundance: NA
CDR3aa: CASSLSGGFLNTEAFF
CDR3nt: TGTGCCAGCAGTTTATCGGGGGGTTTCTTGAACACTGAAGCTTTCTTT